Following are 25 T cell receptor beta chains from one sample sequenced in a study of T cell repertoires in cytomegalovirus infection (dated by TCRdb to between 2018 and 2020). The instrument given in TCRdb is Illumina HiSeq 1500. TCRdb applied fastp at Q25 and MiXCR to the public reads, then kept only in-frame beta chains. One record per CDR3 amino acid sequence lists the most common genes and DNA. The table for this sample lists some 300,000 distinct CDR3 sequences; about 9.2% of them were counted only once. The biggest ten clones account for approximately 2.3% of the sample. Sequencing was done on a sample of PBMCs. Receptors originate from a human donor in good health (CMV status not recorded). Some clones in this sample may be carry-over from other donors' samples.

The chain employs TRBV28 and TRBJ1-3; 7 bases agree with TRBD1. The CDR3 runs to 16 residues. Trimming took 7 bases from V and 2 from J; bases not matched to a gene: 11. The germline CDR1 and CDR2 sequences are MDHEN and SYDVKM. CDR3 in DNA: TGTGCCAGCACCTTGCCAGCTACAGGGGCTGGAAACACCATATATTTT. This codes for CASTLPATGAGNTIYF.

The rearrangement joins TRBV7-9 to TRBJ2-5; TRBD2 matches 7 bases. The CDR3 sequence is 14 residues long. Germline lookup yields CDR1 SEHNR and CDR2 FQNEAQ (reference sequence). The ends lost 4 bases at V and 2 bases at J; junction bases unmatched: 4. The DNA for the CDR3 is TGTGCCAGCAGCTCAGGGCGGGAGCAAGAGACCCAGTACTTC. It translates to CASSSGREQETQYF.

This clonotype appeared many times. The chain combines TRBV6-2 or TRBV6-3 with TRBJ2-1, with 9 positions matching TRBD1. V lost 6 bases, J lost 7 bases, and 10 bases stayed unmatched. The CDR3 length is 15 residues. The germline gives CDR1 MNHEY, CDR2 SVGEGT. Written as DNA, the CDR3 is TGTGCCAGCAGCGCGGGGGACAGGGCACGGAATGAGCAGTTCTTC. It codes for CASSAGDRARNEQFF.

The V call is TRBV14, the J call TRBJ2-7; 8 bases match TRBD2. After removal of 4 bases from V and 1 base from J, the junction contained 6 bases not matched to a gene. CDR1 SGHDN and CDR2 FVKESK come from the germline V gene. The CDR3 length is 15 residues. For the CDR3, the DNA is TGTGCCAGCAGCCCCAGCGGGGGAGGTTCCTACGAGCAGTACTTC. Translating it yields CASSPSGGGSYEQYF. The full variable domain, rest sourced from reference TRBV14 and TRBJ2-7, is EAGVTQFPSHSVIEKGQTVTLRCDPISGHDNLYWYRRVMGKEIKFLLHFVKESKQDESGMPNNRFLAERTGGTYSTLKVQPAELEDSGVYFCASSPSGGGSYEQYFGPGTRLTVT.

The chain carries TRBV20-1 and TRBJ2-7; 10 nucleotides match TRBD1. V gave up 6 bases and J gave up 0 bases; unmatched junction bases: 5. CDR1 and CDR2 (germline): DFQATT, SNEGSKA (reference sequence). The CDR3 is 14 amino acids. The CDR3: CSARDRGSSYEQYV. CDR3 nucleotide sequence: TGCAGTGCGAGGGACAGGGGAAGCTCCTACGAGCAGTACGTC.

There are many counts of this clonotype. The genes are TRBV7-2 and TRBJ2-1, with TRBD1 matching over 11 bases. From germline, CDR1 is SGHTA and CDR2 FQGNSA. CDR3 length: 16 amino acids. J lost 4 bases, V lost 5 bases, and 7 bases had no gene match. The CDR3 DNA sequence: TGTGCCAGCAGCAAGACCGGGACAGGGGGTTACAATGAGCAGTTCTTC. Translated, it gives CASSKTGTGGYNEQFF. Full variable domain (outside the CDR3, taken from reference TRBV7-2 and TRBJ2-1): GAGVSQSPSNKVTEKGKDVELRCDPISGHTALYWYRQSLGQGLEFLIYFQGNSAPDKSGLPSDRFSAERTGGSVSTLTIQRTQQEDSAVYLCASSKTGTGGYNEQFFGPGTRLTVL.

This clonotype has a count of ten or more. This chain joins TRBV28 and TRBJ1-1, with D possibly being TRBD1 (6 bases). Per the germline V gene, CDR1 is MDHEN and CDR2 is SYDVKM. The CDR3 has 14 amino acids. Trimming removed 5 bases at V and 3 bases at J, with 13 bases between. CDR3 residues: CASSHSPGDTEAFF. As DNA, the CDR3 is TGTGCCAGCAGTCACTCCCCAGGGGACACTGAAGCTTTCTTT.

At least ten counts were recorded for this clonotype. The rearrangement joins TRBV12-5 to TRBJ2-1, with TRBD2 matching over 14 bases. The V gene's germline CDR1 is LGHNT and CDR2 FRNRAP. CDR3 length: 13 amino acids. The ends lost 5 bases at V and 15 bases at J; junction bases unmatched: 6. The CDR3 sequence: CASGPRTSGGRFF. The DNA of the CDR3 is TGTGCTAGTGGTCCCCGGACTAGCGGGGGGAGGTTCTTC. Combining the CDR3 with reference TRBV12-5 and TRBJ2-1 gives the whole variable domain DARVTQTPRHKVTEMGQEVTMRCQPILGHNTVFWYRQTMMQGLELLAYFRNRAPLDDSGMPKDRFSAEMPDATLATLKIQPSEPRDSAVYFCASGPRTSGGRFFGPGTRLTVL.

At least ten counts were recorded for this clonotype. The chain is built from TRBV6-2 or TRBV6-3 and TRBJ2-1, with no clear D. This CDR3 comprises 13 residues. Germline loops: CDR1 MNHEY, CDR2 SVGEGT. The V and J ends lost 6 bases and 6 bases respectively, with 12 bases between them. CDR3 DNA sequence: TGTGCCAGCAGGGAGACTGTAAGCAATGAGCAGTTCTTC. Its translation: CASRETVSNEQFF.

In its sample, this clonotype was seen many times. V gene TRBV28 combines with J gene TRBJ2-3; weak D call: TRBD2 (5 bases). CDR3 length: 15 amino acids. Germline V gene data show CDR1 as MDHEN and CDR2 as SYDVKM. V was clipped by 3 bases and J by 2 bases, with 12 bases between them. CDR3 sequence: CASSFVDRDTDTQYF. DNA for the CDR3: TGTGCCAGCAGTTTCGTAGACCGGGACACAGATACGCAGTATTTT. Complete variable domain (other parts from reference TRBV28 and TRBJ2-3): DVKVTQSSRYLVKRTGEKVFLECVQDMDHENMFWYRQDPGLGLRLIYFSYDVKMKEKGDIPEGYSVSREKKERFSLILESASTNQTSMYLCASSFVDRDTDTQYFGPGTRLTVL.

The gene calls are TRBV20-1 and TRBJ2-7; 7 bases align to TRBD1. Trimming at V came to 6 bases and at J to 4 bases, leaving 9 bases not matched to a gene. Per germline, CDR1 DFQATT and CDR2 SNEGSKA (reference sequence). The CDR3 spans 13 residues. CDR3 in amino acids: CSARQGPGYEQYF. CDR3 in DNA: TGCAGTGCCCGACAGGGCCCCGGGTACGAGCAGTACTTC.

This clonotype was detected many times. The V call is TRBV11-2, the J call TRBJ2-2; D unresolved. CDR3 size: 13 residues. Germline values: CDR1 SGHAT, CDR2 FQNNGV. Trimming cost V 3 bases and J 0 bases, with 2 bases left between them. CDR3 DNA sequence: TGTGCCAGCAGCTTCCCGAACACCGGGGAGCTGTTTTTT. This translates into CASSFPNTGELFF.

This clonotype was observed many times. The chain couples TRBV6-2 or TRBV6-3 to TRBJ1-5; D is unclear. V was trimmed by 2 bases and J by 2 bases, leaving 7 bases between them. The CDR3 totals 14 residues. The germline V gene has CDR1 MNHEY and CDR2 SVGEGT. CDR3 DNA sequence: TGTGCCAGCAGTTACCTAGAAGGCAATCAGCCCCAGCATTTT. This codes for CASSYLEGNQPQHF.

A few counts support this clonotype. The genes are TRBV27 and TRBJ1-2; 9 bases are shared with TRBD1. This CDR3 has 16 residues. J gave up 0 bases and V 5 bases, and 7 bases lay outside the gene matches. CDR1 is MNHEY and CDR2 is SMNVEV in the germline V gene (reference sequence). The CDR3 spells CASSTTGTGTNYGYTF. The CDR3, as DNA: TGTGCCAGCAGTACCACCGGGACAGGGACTAACTATGGCTACACCTTC.

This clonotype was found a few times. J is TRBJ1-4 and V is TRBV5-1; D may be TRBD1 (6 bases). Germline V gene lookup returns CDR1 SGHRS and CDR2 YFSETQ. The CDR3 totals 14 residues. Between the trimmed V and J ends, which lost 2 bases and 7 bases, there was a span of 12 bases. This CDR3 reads CASSLSGDGEKLFF. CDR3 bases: TGCGCCAGCAGCTTATCAGGGGACGGTGAAAAACTGTTTTTT.

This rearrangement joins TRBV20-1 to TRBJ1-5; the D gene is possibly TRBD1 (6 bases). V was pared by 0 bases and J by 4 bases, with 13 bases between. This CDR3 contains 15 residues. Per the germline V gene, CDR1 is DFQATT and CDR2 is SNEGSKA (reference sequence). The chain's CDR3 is CSARDLTGWNQPQHF. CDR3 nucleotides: TGCAGTGCTAGAGATTTAACAGGGTGGAATCAGCCCCAGCATTTT.

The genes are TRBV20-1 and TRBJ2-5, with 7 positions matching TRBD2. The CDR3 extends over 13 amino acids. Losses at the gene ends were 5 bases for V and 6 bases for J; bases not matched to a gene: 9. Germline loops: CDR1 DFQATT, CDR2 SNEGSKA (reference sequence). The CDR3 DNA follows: TGCAGTGCTCCCAGAACGCGGGGGAAGACCCAGTACTTC. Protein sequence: CSAPRTRGKTQYF.

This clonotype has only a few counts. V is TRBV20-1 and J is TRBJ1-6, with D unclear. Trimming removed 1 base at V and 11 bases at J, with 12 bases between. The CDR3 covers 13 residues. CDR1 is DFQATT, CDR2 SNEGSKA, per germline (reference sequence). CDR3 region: CSARGVEFAPLHF. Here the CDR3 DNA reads TGCAGTGCTAGAGGGGTGGAGTTTGCACCCCTCCACTTT.

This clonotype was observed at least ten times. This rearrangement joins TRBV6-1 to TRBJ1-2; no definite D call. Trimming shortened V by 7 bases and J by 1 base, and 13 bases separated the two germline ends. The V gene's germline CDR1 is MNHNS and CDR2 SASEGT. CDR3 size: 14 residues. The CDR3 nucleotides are TGTGCCAGCACCAACACGGGGAGTAACTATGGCTACACCTTC. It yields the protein CASTNTGSNYGYTF.

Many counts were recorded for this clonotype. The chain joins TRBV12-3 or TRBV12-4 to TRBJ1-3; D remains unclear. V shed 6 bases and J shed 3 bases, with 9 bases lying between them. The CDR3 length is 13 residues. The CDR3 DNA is TGTGCCAGCAGCCGCGGTGGTGGAAACACCATATATTTT. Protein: CASSRGGGNTIYF.

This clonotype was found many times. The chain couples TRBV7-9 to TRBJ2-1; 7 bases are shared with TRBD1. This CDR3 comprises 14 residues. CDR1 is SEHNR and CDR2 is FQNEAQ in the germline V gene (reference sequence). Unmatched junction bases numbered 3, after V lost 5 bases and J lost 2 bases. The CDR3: CASSPQGPYNEQFF. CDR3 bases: TGTGCCAGCAGCCCACAGGGGCCCTACAATGAGCAGTTCTTC.

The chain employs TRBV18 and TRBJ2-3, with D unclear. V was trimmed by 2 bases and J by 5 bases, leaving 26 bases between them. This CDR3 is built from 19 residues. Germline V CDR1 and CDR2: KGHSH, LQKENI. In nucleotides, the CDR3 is TGTGCCAGCTCACCAAACCCGCCCTGGGCCTCTGACAATTTAGATACGCAGTATTTT. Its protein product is CASSPNPPWASDNLDTQYF. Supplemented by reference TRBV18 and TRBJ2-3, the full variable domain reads NAGVMQNPRHLVRRRGQEARLRCSPMKGHSHVYWYRQLPEEGLKFMVYLQKENIIDESGMPKERFSAEFPKEGPSILRIQQVVRGDSAAYFCASSPNPPWASDNLDTQYFGPGTRLTVL.

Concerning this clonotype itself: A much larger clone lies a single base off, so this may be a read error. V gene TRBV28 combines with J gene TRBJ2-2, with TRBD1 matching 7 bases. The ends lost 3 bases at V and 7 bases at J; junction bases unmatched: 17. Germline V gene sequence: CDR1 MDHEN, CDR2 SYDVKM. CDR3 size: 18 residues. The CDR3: CASSFIPLGQGVIGELFF. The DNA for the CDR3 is TGTGCCAGCAGTTTCATTCCTCTCGGGCAGGGGGTTATCGGGGAGCTGTTTTTT. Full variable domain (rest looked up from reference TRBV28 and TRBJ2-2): DVKVTQSSRYLVKRTGEKVFLECVQDMDHENMFWYRQDPGLGLRLIYFSYDVKMKEKGDIPEGYSVSREKKERFSLILESASTNQTSMYLCASSFIPLGQGVIGELFFGEGSRLTVL.

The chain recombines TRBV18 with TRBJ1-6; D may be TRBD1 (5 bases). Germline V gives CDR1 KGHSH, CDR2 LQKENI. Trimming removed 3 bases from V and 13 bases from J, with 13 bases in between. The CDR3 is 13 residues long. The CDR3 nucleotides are TGTGCCAGCTCACCGGGACCTGTGGAGCCCCTCCACTTT. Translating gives CASSPGPVEPLHF.

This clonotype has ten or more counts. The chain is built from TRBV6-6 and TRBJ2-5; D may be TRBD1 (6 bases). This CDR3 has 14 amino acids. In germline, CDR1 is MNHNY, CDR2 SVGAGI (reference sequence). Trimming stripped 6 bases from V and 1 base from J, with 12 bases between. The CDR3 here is CASRPPTGQETQYF. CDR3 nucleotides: TGTGCCAGCAGACCCCCGACAGGCCAAGAGACCCAGTACTTC.